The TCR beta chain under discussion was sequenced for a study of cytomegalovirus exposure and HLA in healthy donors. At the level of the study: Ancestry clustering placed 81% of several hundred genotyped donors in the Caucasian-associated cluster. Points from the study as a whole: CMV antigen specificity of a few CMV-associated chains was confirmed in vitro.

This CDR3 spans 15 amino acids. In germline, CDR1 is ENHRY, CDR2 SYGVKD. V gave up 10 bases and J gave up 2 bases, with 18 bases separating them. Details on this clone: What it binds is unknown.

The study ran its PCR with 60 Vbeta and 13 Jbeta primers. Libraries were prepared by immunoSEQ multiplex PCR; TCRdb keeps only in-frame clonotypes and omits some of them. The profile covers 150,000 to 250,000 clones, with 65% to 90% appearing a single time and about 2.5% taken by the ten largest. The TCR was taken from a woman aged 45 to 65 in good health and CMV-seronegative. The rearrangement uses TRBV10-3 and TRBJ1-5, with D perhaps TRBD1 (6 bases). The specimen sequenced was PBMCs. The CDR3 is CATEKGGDGNQPQHF. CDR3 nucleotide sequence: TGTGCCACCGAGAAGGGGGGGGATGGCAATCAGCCCCAGCATTTT.